These 13 T cell receptor beta chains share one sample of origin, sequenced in a study of cytomegalovirus exposure and HLA in healthy donors. Primers included in the PCR were 60 Vbeta and 13 Jbeta primers. Profiled with immunoSEQ multiplex PCR; TCRdb holds only in-frame clones, not every one. This sample has about 140,000 clones, with 60% to 85% found just once. The sequenced sample was PBMCs. The receptors come from a male donor in good health and CMV-seronegative.

In this sample, this clone turned up a few times. V is TRBV19 and J is TRBJ1-5; TRBD1 agrees at 8 bases. The germline gives CDR1 LNHDA, CDR2 SQIVND (reference sequence). J was trimmed by 4 bases and V by 4 bases; bases with no gene match: 9. The CDR3 length is 16 residues. The CDR3 reads CASSKLGQGGNQPQHF. The CDR3, as DNA: TGTGCCAGTAGTAAACTAGGACAGGGAGGTAATCAGCCCCAGCATTTT.

The J gene is TRBJ1-4, the V gene TRBV10-3; D gene unclear. Germline V lookup: CDR1 ENHRY, CDR2 SYGVKD. This CDR3 is 16 amino acids long. The V end lost 4 bases, the J end lost 0 bases, and 12 bases lay between the germline ends. The CDR3: CAISGDVGATNEKLFF. The CDR3 nucleotides are TGTGCCATCAGTGGGGATGTCGGGGCAACTAATGAAAAACTGTTTTTT.

The chain is built from TRBV21-1 and TRBJ2-7; the D call in the table, TRBD2, was not verified against the DNA. TRBV21-1 constitutes a pseudogene. The CDR3 consists of 13 residues. DNA of the CDR3: TGTGCCAGCAAGGGCGGGAGAGTTTACGAGCAGTACTTC. Protein sequence: CASKGGRVYEQYF.

V is TRBV29-1 and J is TRBJ2-1; TRBD1 matches at 10 bases. The J segment lost 7 bases and the V segment lost 0 bases, leaving 6 bases of the junction unmatched. The CDR3 loop spans 15 amino acids. CDR1 is SQVTM, CDR2 ANQGSEA, per germline. In nucleotides, the CDR3 is TGCAGCGTTGAAGATTTAGGGGACAGGGGTAATGAGCAGTTCTTC. Encoded protein: CSVEDLGDRGNEQFF.

The chain carries TRBV9 and TRBJ2-5; no reliable D call. This CDR3 comprises 12 residues. The germline gives CDR1 SGDLS, CDR2 YYNGEE. V gave up 0 bases and J gave up 5 bases, with 5 bases separating them. Here the CDR3 DNA reads TGTGCCAGCAGCGTAGTCGGGGAGACCCAGTACTTC. Its protein is CASSVVGETQYF.

CDR3 DNA sequence: TGTGCCTGGGCAGAGGGCGTCGCTGAAGCTTTCTTT. Its translation: CAWAEGVAEAFF. The gene calls are TRBV30 and TRBJ1-1; D is undetermined. CDR3 length: 12 residues. In germline, CDR1 is GTSNPN, CDR2 SVGIG (reference sequence). V was shortened by 5 bases and J by 6 bases, with 13 bases between the two germline ends.

This clone was detected only once. The V call is TRBV6-1, the J call TRBJ2-7; no reliable D call. CDR1 is MNHNS, CDR2 SASEGT, per germline. This CDR3 has 15 amino acids. V was clipped by 0 bases and J by 3 bases, with 12 bases between them. The DNA of the CDR3 is TGTGCCAGCAGTGAAGCTGCGGTTTCGTTCTACGAGCAGTACTTC. This gives the protein CASSEAAVSFYEQYF.

This sequence joins TRBV30 and TRBJ1-5; D not certain. The CDR3 totals 13 residues. The germline gives CDR1 GTSNPN, CDR2 SVGIG (reference sequence). Trimming stripped 1 base from V and 3 bases from J, with 7 bases between. CDR3 region: CAWSASPNQPQHF. The CDR3, as DNA: TGTGCCTGGAGTGCCAGTCCCAATCAGCCCCAGCATTTT.

V usage is TRBV6-4 and J usage is TRBJ1-6, with 9 bases fitting TRBD1. The CDR3 contains 15 residues. Germline V gene lookup returns CDR1 MRHNA and CDR2 SNTAGT. After removal of 4 bases from V and 6 bases from J, the junction contained 4 bases not matched to a gene. The DNA for the CDR3 is TGTGCCAGCAGTGTTGGGACAGGGCTTAATTCACCCCTCCACTTT. Translating gives CASSVGTGLNSPLHF.

The V and J genes are TRBV11-2 and TRBJ2-7, with D perhaps matching TRBD2 (5 bases). The CDR3 totals 14 residues. The germline V gene has CDR1 SGHAT and CDR2 FQNNGV. Trimming removed 5 bases from V and 3 bases from J, with 14 bases in between. The CDR3 sequence is CASSPPGIGYEQYF. DNA of the CDR3: TGTGCCAGCAGCCCTCCGGGGATTGGCTACGAGCAGTACTTC.

The chain employs TRBV29-1 and TRBJ2-1; D remains ambiguous. This CDR3 has 10 amino acids. Trimming took 5 bases from V and 5 from J, leaving 4 bases between them. CDR1 SQVTM and CDR2 ANQGSEA come from the germline V gene. The CDR3 reads CSVRDNEQFF. CDR3 in DNA: TGCAGCGTTCGGGACAATGAGCAGTTCTTC.

This clone was picked up one time. The chain joins TRBV7-2 to TRBJ1-2; TRBD1 matches at 9 bases. In germline, CDR1 is SGHTA, CDR2 FQGNSA. There are 14 residues in the CDR3. Trimming at V came to 6 bases and at J to 1 base, leaving 3 bases not matched to a gene. The CDR3 region is CASSRQGVNYGYTF. The CDR3 DNA reads as TGTGCCAGCAGTCGACAGGGGGTTAACTATGGCTACACCTTC.

This clone has a single count. CDR3 amino acids: CATSSGWAETNTEAFF. In nucleotides, the CDR3 is TGTGCCACCAGCAGTGGTTGGGCAGAGACGAACACTGAAGCTTTCTTT. The rearrangement joins TRBV15 to TRBJ1-1, with D hard to call. This CDR3 contains 16 residues. The germline gives CDR1 LNHNV, CDR2 YYDKDF (reference sequence). The V and J ends lost 3 bases and 1 base respectively, with 15 bases between them.